This T cell receptor beta chain was observed in a study of vaccination effects on CD4 cells after COVID-19. Pools of viral peptides were used by the ViraFEST assay to expand antigen-specific CD4+ T cells ahead of sequencing. Subsequent to less than 13 days of culture, CD4+ T cells were isolated. All study participants received two doses of BNT162b2 or mRNA-1273 vaccine. Germline CDR1 is MNHEY and CDR2 is SMNVEV (reference sequence). V dropped 7 bases and J dropped 4 bases, with 11 bases sitting between them. The CDR3 has 14 residues. Clones were read by immunoSEQ multiplex PCR, and TCRdb kept only the in-frame ones, dropping some. The profile shows about 28,000 clones, roughly 74% of them singletons. Details on this clone: Its antigen is not identified.

This receptor was identified in a human donor who received a COVID-19 vaccine. Sample: CD4+ T cells from PBMCs cultured with HCoV-NL63 spike peptides, taken after COVID-19 vaccination. The V gene is TRBV27, the J gene TRBJ2-6; D is possibly TRBD2 (5 bases). The CDR3 DNA reads TGTGCCAGCAAGGGAGTCCCCGGGGCCAACGTCCTGACTTTC. Encoded protein: CASKGVPGANVLTF.